This T cell receptor beta chain was sequenced for a study of breast tumors, draining lymph nodes, adjacent tissues listed by TCRdb under 2016. Background on the whole study: The study compared TCR beta repertoires across tumor, adjacent nontumor tissue and axillary lymph nodes from breast cancer patients. In human breast cancer, the study set out to evaluate how tumor, surrounding tissue and draining lymph node repertoires relate to one another and whether T cells may move between these sites. Paper-wide results and their limitations: Rather than being directly demonstrated, the conclusion that tumor T cells originate in lymph nodes was presented as consistent with a hypothesis. The similarity between tumor and nontumor tissue repertoires was significantly greater in luminal-like breast cancer than in basal-like breast cancer. The data were considered consistent with most tumor T cells being derived from the lymph node and subsequently expanding within tumor tissue. Tumor T-cell repertoires showed less diversity than lymph node repertoires and more diversity than nontumor tissue repertoires, and tumor T-cell repertoires showed preferential V and J gene usage.

The lymph node samples were taken from the axillary draining lymph nodes of breast cancer patients. Sequencing was carried out with an Illumina HiSeq 2000. Multiplex PCR amplification was used to generate the TCR beta chain libraries. High-throughput sequencing was used to analyze the amplified TCR beta chain products. TCRdb cleaned the public reads at Q25 with fastp, built clones with MiXCR and kept in-frame beta chains. Every distinct CDR3 protein forms one entry, paired with its most common genes and DNA. This sample has over 150,000 distinct CDR3 sequences in its table, and approximately 33% of those were observed once. The ten most abundant clones make up around 4.1% of the sample. In this sample, this clonotype turned up many times. This clone's antigen is unknown. The input lacks base qualities; no much larger clone sits a single base away. There are 14 amino acids in the CDR3, from cysteine to phenylalanine inclusive. Solely the CDR3 DNA is kept, with 42 bases framed from the first base. For CDR1 and CDR2, the germline V gene lists SGHAT and FQNNGV. V lost 2 bases and J lost 1 base; the stretch between them is 6 bases long.

The rearrangement combines TRBV11-2 with TRBJ1-5, with the D gene not clear enough to name. This TCR derives from a female donor with breast cancer. Some clones in this sample may be carry-over from other donors' samples. The sample taken for sequencing was axillary lymph node tissue. CDR3 protein: CASSLRRSNQPQHF. The nucleotides are TGTGCCAGCAGCTTAAGGAGAAGCAATCAGCCCCAGCATTTT.